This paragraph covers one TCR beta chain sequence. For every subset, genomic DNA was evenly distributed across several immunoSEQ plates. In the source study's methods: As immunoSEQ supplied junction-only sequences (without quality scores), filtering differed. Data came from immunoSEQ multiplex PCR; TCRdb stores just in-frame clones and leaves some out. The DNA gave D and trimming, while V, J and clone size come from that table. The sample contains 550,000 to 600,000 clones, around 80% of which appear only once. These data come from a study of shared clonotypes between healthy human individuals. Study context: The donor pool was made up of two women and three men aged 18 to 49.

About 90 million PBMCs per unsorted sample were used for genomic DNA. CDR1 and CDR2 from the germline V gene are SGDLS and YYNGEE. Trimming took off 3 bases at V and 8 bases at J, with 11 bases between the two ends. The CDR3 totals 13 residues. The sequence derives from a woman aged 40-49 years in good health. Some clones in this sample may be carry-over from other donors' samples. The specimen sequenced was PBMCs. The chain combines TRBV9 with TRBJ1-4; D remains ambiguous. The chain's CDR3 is CASSGVSAEKLFF. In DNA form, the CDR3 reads TGTGCCAGCAGCGGAGTATCAGCGGAAAAACTGTTTTTT.